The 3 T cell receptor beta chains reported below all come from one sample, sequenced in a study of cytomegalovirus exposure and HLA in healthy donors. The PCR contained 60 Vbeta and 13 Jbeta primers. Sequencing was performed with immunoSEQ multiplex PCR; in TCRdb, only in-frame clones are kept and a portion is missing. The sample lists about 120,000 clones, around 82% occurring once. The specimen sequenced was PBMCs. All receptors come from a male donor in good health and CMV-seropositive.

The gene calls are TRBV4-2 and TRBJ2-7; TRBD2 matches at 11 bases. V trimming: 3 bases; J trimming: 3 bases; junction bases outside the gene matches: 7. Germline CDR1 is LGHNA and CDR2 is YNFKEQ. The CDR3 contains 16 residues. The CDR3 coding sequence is TGTGCCAGCAGCCAGGGGCAAACTAGCGGGAGCTACGAGCAGTACTTC. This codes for CASSQGQTSGSYEQYF.

The CDR3 spells CASTQGSGSGYEQYF. The CDR3 bases are TGTGCCAGTACCCAAGGAAGCGGGAGTGGATACGAGCAGTACTTC. This rearrangement joins TRBV19 to TRBJ2-7; TRBD2 matches at 8 bases. The CDR3 is made up of 15 amino acids. With 7 bases clipped from V and 4 bases from J, the junction kept 12 bases outside the gene matches. CDR1 and CDR2 (germline): LNHDA, SQIVND (reference sequence).

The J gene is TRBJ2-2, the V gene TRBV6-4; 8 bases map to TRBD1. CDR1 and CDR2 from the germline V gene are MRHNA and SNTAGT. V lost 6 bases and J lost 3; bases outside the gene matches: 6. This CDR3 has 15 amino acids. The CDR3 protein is CASSKDRADTGELFF. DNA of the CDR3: TGTGCCAGCAGCAAGGACAGGGCTGACACCGGGGAGCTGTTTTTT.